This entry lists 26 T cell receptor beta chains sequenced from one sample in a study of OX40 agonist ivuxolimab in advanced cancers. Libraries were prepared by immunoSEQ multiplex PCR; TCRdb keeps only in-frame clonotypes and omits some of them. The sample yields roughly 86,000 clones, 90% seen once. The starting material was CD4+ or CD8+ T cells sorted from blood, obtained in a trial of the OX40 agonist ivuxolimab. These receptors originate from an adult with an advanced solid tumor such as melanoma, head and neck, liver or kidney cancer.

A note on this clone: At one boundary the junction diverges from the germline segment, which might be a read error. The rearrangement uses TRBV7-8 and TRBJ2-7, with D perhaps matching TRBD1 or TRBD2 (6 bases each). The germline CDR1 and CDR2 sequences are SGHVS and FQNEAQ. The CDR3 loop spans 15 amino acids. The CDR3 here is CASTLQGSGSYEQYF. CDR3 DNA sequence: TGTGCCAGCACCTTACAGGGTAGCGGCTCCTACGAGCAGTACTTC.

The chain joins TRBV19 to TRBJ1-5; maybe TRBD1 (5 bases). Trimming removed 5 bases from V and 2 bases from J, with 10 bases in between. The CDR3 consists of 14 residues. Germline assignment: CDR1 LNHDA and CDR2 SQIVND (reference sequence). This CDR3 is CASSHSGGNQPQHF. DNA for the CDR3: TGTGCCAGTAGTCACTCGGGGGGCAATCAGCCCCAGCATTTT.

This clone was seen just once. The CDR3 sequence is CASTYQLGPISYNEQFF. As DNA, the CDR3 is TGTGCCAGCACCTACCAACTAGGCCCCATTAGTTACAATGAGCAGTTCTTC. The rearrangement links TRBV11-2 to TRBJ2-1, with D possibly matching TRBD2 (5 bases). The CDR3 spans 17 residues. Between the trimmed V and J ends, which lost 7 bases and 4 bases, there was a span of 23 bases. Germline CDR1 SGHAT, CDR2 FQNNGV.

The chain recombines TRBV5-1 with TRBJ1-1; TRBD1 aligns across 8 bases. CDR1 and CDR2 (germline): SGHRS, YFSETQ. The CDR3 runs to 14 residues. V shed 5 bases and J 5 bases; nucleotides not matched to a gene: 8. The DNA of the CDR3 is TGCGCCAGCAGGCTAACAGGGGGTTCGACTGAAGCTTTCTTT. Its protein product is CASRLTGGSTEAFF. Using reference TRBV5-1 and TRBJ1-1 for the parts outside the CDR3, the full variable domain is KAGVTQTPRYLIKTRGQQVTLSCSPISGHRSVSWYQQTPGQGLQFLFEYFSETQRNKGNFPGRFSGRQFSNSRSEMNVSTLELGDSALYLCASRLTGGSTEAFFGQGTRLTVV.

As concerns this clone: This CDR3 is also generated by other DNA sequences in the sample. The chain recombines TRBV19 with TRBJ2-7; D may be TRBD2 (7 bases). The germline gives CDR1 LNHDA, CDR2 SQIVND (reference sequence). The ends were cut back, 3 bases at V and 3 bases at J, with 15 bases in the middle. This CDR3 spans 15 amino acids. CDR3 loop: CASSIKGEGRYEQYF. The CDR3 coding sequence is TGTGCCAGTAGTATTAAGGGGGAGGGCCGCTACGAGCAGTACTTC. The whole variable domain, remainder taken from reference TRBV19 and TRBJ2-7, is DGGITQSPKYLFRKEGQNVTLSCEQNLNHDAMYWYRQDPGQGLRLIYYSQIVNDFQKGDIAEGYSVSREKKESFPLTVTSAQKNPTAFYLCASSIKGEGRYEQYFGPGTRLTVT.

The chain employs TRBV10-3 and TRBJ2-5, with TRBD1 matching over 7 bases. The DNA matches TRBJ2-7 better at its end, which makes the J call doubtful. Germline-derived CDR1 and CDR2 are ENHRY and SYGVKD. The CDR3 spans 13 residues. CDR3 bases: TGTGCCATTTCCGGGACAGAGACCTACGAGCAGTACTTC. Translating gives CAISGTETYEQYF.

This clone was detected a few times. The J gene is TRBJ1-5, the V gene TRBV19; TRBD1 matches 8 bases. The junction had 3 bases not matched to a gene; V was cut back by 8 bases and J by 3 bases. Germline CDR1 and CDR2: LNHDA and SQIVND (reference sequence). The CDR3 totals 13 residues. For the CDR3, the DNA is TGTGCCAGTCAGGACAGGGACAATCAGCCCCAGCATTTT. This codes for CASQDRDNQPQHF.

The chain links TRBV5-1 to TRBJ2-5; TRBD1 matches 11 bases. The CDR3 has 15 amino acids. The germline V gene has CDR1 SGHRS and CDR2 YFSETQ. Trimming removed 4 bases from V and 5 bases from J; junction bases left unmatched: 7. CDR3 bases: TGCGCCAGCAGCATAGGACAGGGGGCAGGTGAGACCCAGTACTTC. Encoded protein: CASSIGQGAGETQYF.

About this clone itself: The sample holds other DNA sequences that translate to the same CDR3. The chain employs TRBV7-9 and TRBJ2-5; D not certain. The CDR3 has 11 residues. Germline V CDR1 and CDR2: SEHNR, FQNEAQ (reference sequence). The V gene lost 4 bases and the J gene lost 1 base, with 1 base spanning the gap. The CDR3 sequence: CASSSQETQYF. The DNA of the CDR3 is TGTGCCAGCAGCTCCCAAGAGACCCAGTACTTC.

The V gene is TRBV6-4, the J gene TRBJ2-1; D perhaps matches TRBD2 (5 bases). Germline CDR1 reads MRHNA; CDR2 reads SNTAGT. The CDR3 is 15 amino acids. Trimming cost V 2 bases and J 0 bases, with 8 bases left between them. The CDR3, as DNA: TGTGCCAGCAGTGACGAGCGGAGCTCCTACAATGAGCAGTTCTTC. This sequence encodes CASSDERSSYNEQFF.

CDR3 protein: CASSESRDHEQYF. The CDR3 coding sequence is TGCGCCAGCAGTGAGTCGAGGGACCACGAGCAGTACTTC. V is TRBV10-1 and J is TRBJ2-7; D might be TRBD1 or TRBD2, each matching 5 bases. Germline V gene sequence: CDR1 WNHNN, CDR2 SYGVQD (reference sequence). The CDR3 consists of 13 residues. V lost 0 bases, J lost 5 bases, and 8 bases lay in between.

The rearrangement links TRBV7-8 to TRBJ2-6; 7 positions match TRBD1. The CDR3 is 18 residues long. The V gene's germline CDR1 is SGHVS and CDR2 FQNEAQ. V trimming: 5 bases; J trimming: 0 bases; junction bases outside the gene matches: 10. The chain's CDR3 is CASSARQGVASGANVLTF. The DNA of the CDR3 is TGTGCCAGCAGCGCGAGACAGGGCGTAGCCTCTGGGGCCAACGTCCTGACTTTC.

V and J are TRBV7-9 and TRBJ2-2, with D tentatively TRBD1 or TRBD2 (5 bases each). Germline values: CDR1 SEHNR, CDR2 FQNEAQ (reference sequence). The V gene lost 7 bases and the J gene lost 2 bases, with 17 bases spanning the gap. The CDR3 has 16 amino acids. Written as DNA, the CDR3 is TGTGCCAGCATATGGATTGGGGGTGGAAACACCGGGGAGCTGTTTTTT. This codes for CASIWIGGGNTGELFF.

The chain employs TRBV29-1 and TRBJ2-5, with TRBD1 matching over 7 bases. The CDR3 is made up of 12 amino acids. The germline CDR1 and CDR2 sequences are SQVTM and ANQGSEA. V shed 6 bases, J shed 1 base, and the junction held 2 bases outside the gene matches. CDR3 amino acids: CSVTGVQETQYF. CDR3 DNA sequence: TGCAGCGTCACAGGGGTCCAAGAGACCCAGTACTTC.

J is TRBJ2-5 and V is TRBV5-6, with D unclear. The V end was cut by 5 bases, the J end by 4 bases, with 15 bases between. Germline lookup yields CDR1 SGHDT and CDR2 YYEEEE. The CDR3 is made up of 14 amino acids. CDR3 sequence: CASRPPGKRETQYF. DNA of the CDR3: TGTGCCAGCAGGCCGCCGGGTAAGCGAGAGACCCAGTACTTC.

The CDR3 loop reads CASSLAPATATQYF. CDR3 bases: TGTGCCAGCAGCTTAGCGCCCGCCACGGCGACCCAGTACTTC. V is TRBV11-2 and J is TRBJ2-5; D unresolved. V lost 1 base, J lost 7 bases, and 13 bases lay in between. The CDR3 has 14 amino acids. CDR1 and CDR2 (germline): SGHAT, FQNNGV.

The gene calls are TRBV27 and TRBJ1-2, with 8 bases identical to TRBD1. The CDR3 extends over 14 amino acids. Germline V CDR1 and CDR2: MNHEY, SMNVEV (reference sequence). The trim removed 4 bases at V and 8 bases at J, leaving 9 bases unmatched. CDR3: CASSSFQGAGGYTF. The CDR3 DNA is TGTGCCAGCAGTTCGTTCCAGGGGGCAGGAGGCTACACCTTC.

The chain employs TRBV19 and TRBJ2-6, with a weak D call TRBD1 (6 bases). V was trimmed by 6 bases and J by 2 bases, leaving 11 bases between them. Germline CDR1 is LNHDA and CDR2 is SQIVND (reference sequence). CDR3 length equals 15 residues. The CDR3 loop reads CASSGQSAGANVLTF. CDR3 bases: TGTGCCAGTAGCGGACAGAGCGCTGGGGCCAACGTCCTGACTTTC. Full variable domain (rest looked up from reference TRBV19 and TRBJ2-6): DGGITQSPKYLFRKEGQNVTLSCEQNLNHDAMYWYRQDPGQGLRLIYYSQIVNDFQKGDIAEGYSVSREKKESFPLTVTSAQKNPTAFYLCASSGQSAGANVLTFGAGSRLTVL.

This sequence joins TRBV5-5 and TRBJ2-1; a weak D match, TRBD2 (5 bases). Germline V gene sequence: CDR1 SGHKS, CDR2 YYEKEE (reference sequence). CDR3 length: 16 amino acids. V lost 0 bases, J lost 0 bases, and 10 bases lay in between. This CDR3 is CASSLEPGNSYNEQFF. The CDR3 DNA reads TGTGCCAGCAGCTTGGAGCCGGGAAACTCCTACAATGAGCAGTTCTTC.

The chain uses TRBV7-9 and TRBJ1-6; tentative D call: TRBD1 (5 bases). The length of the CDR3 is 15 residues. From germline, CDR1 is SEHNR and CDR2 FQNEAQ (reference sequence). The V end was cut by 1 base, the J end by 8 bases, with 12 bases between. CDR3 DNA: TGTGCCAGCAGCTTAGGCCAGGGTGGTGATTCACCCCTCCACTTT. It encodes CASSLGQGGDSPLHF.

The rearrangement joins TRBV19 to TRBJ2-1; 8 bases are a match to TRBD2. V was clipped by 1 base and J by 3 bases; unmatched bases: 11. The CDR3 has 18 residues. Germline V gene lookup returns CDR1 LNHDA and CDR2 SQIVND (reference sequence). This CDR3 reads CASSIGGLAELSYNEQFF. The CDR3 bases are TGTGCCAGTAGTATAGGTGGACTAGCTGAGTTAAGCTACAATGAGCAGTTCTTC.

The chain uses TRBV5-4 and TRBJ2-1; D is perhaps TRBD1 (6 bases). V was cut by 5 bases and J by 9 bases, with 9 bases left in between. Germline V CDR1 and CDR2: SGHNT, YYREEE (reference sequence). This CDR3 has 11 residues. The CDR3 bases are TGTGCCAGCAGACAGGACAGTGAGCAGTTCTTC. Its protein product is CASRQDSEQFF.

V usage is TRBV2 and J usage is TRBJ2-3; tentative D call: TRBD2 (5 bases). This CDR3 is built from 14 residues. CDR1 is SNHLY and CDR2 is FYNNEI in the germline V gene. V lost 3 bases, J lost 0 bases, and 7 bases lay in between. The CDR3 nucleotides are TGTGCCAGCAGTGACCGGACTAGCACAGATACGCAGTATTTT. It is translated as CASSDRTSTDTQYF.

The rearrangement links TRBV9 to TRBJ1-6, with D uncertain. CDR3 length: 13 residues. In germline, CDR1 is SGDLS, CDR2 YYNGEE. Trimming removed 3 bases from V and 7 bases from J, with 8 bases in between. The CDR3 nucleotides read TGTGCCAGCAGCGCCGACTTAAATTCACCCCTCCACTTT. Its translation is CASSADLNSPLHF.

V and J are TRBV10-3 and TRBJ2-1; TRBD2 agrees at 8 bases. CDR3 length: 13 residues. After removal of 6 bases from V and 7 bases from J, the junction contained 5 bases not matched to a gene. The V gene's germline CDR1 is ENHRY and CDR2 SYGVKD. In nucleotides, the CDR3 is TGTGCCATCAGAGCGGGGGAGGATAATGAGCAGTTCTTC. This translates into CAIRAGEDNEQFF.

The chain uses TRBV6-1 and TRBJ2-1; D gene unclear. CDR1 is MNHNS, CDR2 SASEGT, per germline. CDR3 size: 14 residues. Trimming cost V 3 bases and J 0 bases, with 6 bases left between them. The CDR3 sequence: CASSDWSSYNEQFF. CDR3 in DNA: TGTGCCAGCAGTGACTGGAGCTCCTACAATGAGCAGTTCTTC.